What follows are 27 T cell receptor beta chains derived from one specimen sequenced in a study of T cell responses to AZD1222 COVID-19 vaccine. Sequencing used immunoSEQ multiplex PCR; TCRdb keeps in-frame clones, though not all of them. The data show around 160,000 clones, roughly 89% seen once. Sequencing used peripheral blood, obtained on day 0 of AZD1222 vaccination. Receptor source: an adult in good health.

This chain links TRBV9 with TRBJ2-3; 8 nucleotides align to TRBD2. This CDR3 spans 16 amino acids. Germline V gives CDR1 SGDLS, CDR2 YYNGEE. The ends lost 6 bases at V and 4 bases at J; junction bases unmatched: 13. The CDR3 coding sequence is TGTGCCAGCACCTCCGCCAGCGGGAGACAGGCAGATACGCAGTATTTT. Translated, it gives CASTSASGRQADTQYF.

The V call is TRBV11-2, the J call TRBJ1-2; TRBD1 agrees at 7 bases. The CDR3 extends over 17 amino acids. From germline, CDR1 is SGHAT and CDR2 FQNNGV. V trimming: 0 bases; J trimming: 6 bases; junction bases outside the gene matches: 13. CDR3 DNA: TGTGCCAGCAGCTTAGAATCGACAGGGACCGGCACCCATGGCTACACCTTC. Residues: CASSLESTGTGTHGYTF.

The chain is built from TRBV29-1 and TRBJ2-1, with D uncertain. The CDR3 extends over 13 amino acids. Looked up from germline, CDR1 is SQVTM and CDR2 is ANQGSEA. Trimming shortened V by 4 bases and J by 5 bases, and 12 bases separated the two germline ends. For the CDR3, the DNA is TGCAGCGTTGTACTACAGCCCCACAATGAGCAGTTCTTC. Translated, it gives CSVVLQPHNEQFF.

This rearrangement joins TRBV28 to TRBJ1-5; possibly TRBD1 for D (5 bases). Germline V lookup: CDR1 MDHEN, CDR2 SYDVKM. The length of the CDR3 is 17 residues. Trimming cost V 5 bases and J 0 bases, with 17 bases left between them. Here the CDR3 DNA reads TGTGCCAGCAGTCTCCTCCTTGGGGGAAATAGCAATCAGCCCCAGCATTTT. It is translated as CASSLLLGGNSNQPQHF.

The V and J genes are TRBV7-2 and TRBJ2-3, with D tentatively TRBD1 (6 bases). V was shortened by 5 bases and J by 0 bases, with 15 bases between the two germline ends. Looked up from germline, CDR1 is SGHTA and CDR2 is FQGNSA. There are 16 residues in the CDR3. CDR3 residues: CASSQIGGSSTDTQYF. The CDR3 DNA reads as TGTGCCAGCAGCCAAATAGGGGGTTCTAGCACAGATACGCAGTATTTT.

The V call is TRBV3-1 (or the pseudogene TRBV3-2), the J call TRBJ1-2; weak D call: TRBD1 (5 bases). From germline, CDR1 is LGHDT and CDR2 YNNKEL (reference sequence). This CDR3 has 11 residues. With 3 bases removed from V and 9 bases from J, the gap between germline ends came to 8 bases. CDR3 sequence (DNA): TGTGCCAGCAGCCAGGGGGGTAGCTACACCTTC. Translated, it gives CASSQGGSYTF.

The CDR3 coding sequence is TGTGCCAGCAGTTTAGTGGCGTTCCAGCCCCAGCATTTT. This sequence encodes CASSLVAFQPQHF. J is TRBJ1-5 and V is TRBV27, with D uncertain. The CDR3 spans 13 residues. CDR1 MNHEY and CDR2 SMNVEV come from the germline V gene (reference sequence). V lost 2 bases and J lost 7, with 9 bases in between.

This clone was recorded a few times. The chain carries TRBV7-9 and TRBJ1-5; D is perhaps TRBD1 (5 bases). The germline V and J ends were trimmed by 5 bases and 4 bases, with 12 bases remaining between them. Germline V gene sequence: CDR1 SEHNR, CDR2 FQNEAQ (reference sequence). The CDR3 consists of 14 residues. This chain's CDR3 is CASSRSDTNQPQHF. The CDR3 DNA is TGTGCCAGCAGCCGATCGGACACAAATCAGCCCCAGCATTTT.

Here the CDR3 DNA reads TGCGCCAGCAGCCAAAGCCAGGGGAGAGGTCCCGGGGAGCTGTTTTTT. Its translation: CASSQSQGRGPGELFF. The V and J genes are TRBV4-1 and TRBJ2-2, with a tentative D call TRBD1 (6 bases). The germline V gene encodes CDR1 MGHRA and CDR2 YSYEKL. The CDR3 covers 16 residues. Trimming removed 2 bases at V and 6 bases at J, with 16 bases between.

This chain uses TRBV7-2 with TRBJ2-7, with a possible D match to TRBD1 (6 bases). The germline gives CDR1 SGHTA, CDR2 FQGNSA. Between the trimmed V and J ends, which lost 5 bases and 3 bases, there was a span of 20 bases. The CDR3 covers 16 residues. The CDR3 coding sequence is TGTGCCAGCAGCCTTTTTTACCGGGACACCTTCTACGAGCAGTACTTC. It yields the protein CASSLFYRDTFYEQYF.

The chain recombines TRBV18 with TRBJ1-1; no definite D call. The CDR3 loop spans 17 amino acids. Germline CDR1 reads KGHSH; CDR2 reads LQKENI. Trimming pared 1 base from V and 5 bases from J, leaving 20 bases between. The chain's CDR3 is CASSPRNIPPRKTEAFF. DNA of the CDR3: TGTGCCAGCTCACCACGAAATATACCTCCCAGGAAAACTGAAGCTTTCTTT.

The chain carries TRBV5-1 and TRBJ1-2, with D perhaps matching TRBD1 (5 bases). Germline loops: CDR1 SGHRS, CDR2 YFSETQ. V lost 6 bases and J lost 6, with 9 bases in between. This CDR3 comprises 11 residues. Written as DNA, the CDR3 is TGCGCCAGCAATGGGGGTCATGGCTACACCTTC. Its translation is CASNGGHGYTF.

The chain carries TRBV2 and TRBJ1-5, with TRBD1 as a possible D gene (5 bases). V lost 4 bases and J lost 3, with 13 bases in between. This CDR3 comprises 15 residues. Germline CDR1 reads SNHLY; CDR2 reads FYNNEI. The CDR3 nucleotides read TGTGCCAGCAGTGTTGGGCAGGGATTCAATCAGCCCCAGCATTTT. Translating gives CASSVGQGFNQPQHF.

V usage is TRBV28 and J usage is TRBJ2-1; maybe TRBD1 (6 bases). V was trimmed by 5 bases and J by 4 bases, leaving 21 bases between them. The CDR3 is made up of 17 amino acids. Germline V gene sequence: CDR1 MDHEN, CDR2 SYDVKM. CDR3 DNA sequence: TGTGCCAGCAGTCCCATATTTACAGGGTCAGGTTACAATGAGCAGTTCTTC. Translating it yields CASSPIFTGSGYNEQFF.

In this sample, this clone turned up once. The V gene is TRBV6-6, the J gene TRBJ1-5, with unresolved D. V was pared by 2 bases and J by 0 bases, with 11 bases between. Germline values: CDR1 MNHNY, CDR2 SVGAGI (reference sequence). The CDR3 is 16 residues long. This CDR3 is CASSYPRQHSNQPQHF. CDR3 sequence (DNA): TGTGCCAGCAGTTACCCCCGGCAGCATAGCAATCAGCCCCAGCATTTT.

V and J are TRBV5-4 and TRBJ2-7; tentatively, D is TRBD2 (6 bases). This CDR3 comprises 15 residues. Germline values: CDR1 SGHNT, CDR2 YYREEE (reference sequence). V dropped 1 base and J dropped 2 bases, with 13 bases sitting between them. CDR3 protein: CASSLKSAGPYEQYF. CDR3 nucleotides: TGTGCCAGCAGCTTGAAGTCCGCGGGACCCTACGAGCAGTACTTC.

In nucleotides, the CDR3 is TGTGCCAGCAGCTTAGTATCTAGCGGGGGGGCAGATACGCAGTATTTT. This gives the protein CASSLVSSGGADTQYF. The chain combines TRBV7-2 with TRBJ2-3, with 12 bases fitting TRBD2. The CDR3 sequence is 16 residues long. V lost 1 base to trimming and J lost 4 bases; unmatched junction nucleotides: 3. Germline V CDR1 and CDR2: SGHTA, FQGNSA.

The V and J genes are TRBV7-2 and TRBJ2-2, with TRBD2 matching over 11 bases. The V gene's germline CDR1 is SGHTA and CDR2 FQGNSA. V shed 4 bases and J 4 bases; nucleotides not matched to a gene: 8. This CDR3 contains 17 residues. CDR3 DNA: TGTGCCAGCAGCTCTTTTAGCGGGAGGGTCGGCACCGGGGAGCTGTTTTTT. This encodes CASSSFSGRVGTGELFF.

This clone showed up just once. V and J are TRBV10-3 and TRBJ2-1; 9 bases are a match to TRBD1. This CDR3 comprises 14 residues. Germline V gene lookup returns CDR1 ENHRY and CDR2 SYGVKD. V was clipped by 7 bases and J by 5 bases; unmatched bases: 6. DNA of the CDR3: TGTGCCATCATGACGGACAGGGGTGACAATGAGCAGTTCTTC. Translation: CAIMTDRGDNEQFF.

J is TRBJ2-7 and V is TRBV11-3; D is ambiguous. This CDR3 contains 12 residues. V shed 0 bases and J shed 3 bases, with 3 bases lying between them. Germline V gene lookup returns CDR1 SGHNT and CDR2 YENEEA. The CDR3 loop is CASSLEGYEQYF. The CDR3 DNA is TGTGCCAGCAGCTTAGAAGGCTACGAGCAGTACTTC.

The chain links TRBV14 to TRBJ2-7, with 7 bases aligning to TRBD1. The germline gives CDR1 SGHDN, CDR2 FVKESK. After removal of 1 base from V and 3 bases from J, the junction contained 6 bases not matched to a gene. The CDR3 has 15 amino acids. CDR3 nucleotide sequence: TGTGCCAGCAGCCAAGGATCGGGACAGATCTACGAGCAGTACTTC. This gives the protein CASSQGSGQIYEQYF.

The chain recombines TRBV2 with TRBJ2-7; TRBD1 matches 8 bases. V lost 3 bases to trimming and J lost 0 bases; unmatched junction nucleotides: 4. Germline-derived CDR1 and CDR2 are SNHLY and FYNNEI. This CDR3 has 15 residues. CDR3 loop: CASSDWDRISYEQYF. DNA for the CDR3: TGTGCCAGCAGTGATTGGGACAGGATCTCCTACGAGCAGTACTTC.

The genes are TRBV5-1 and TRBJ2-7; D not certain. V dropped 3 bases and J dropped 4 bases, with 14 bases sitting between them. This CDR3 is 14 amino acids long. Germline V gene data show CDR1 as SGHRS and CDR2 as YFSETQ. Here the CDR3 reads CASSSKDRGYEQYF. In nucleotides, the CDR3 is TGCGCCAGCAGCTCCAAGGACCGTGGTTACGAGCAGTACTTC.

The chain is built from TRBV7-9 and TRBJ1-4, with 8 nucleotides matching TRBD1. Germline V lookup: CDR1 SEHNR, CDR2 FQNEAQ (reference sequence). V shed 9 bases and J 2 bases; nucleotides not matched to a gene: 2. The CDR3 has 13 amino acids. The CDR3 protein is CASQGATNEKLFF. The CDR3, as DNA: TGTGCCAGTCAGGGGGCCACTAATGAAAAACTGTTTTTT.

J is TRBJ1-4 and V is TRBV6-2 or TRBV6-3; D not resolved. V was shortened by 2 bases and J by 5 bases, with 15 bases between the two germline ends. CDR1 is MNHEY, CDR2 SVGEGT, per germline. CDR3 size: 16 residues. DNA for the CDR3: TGTGCCAGCAGTTACGCCCCCGGGCCCCCCAATGAAAAACTGTTTTTT. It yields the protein CASSYAPGPPNEKLFF.

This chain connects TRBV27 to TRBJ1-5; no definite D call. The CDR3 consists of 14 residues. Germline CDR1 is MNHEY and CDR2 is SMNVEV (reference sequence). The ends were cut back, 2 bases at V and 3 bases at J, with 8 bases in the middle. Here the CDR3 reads CASSLRKNNQPQHF. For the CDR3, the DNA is TGTGCCAGCAGTTTAAGAAAAAACAATCAGCCCCAGCATTTT.

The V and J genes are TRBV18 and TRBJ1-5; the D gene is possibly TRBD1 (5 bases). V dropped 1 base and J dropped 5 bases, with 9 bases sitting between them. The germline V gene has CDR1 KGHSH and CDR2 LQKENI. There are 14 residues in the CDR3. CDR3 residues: CASSPRGEDQPQHF. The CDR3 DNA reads TGTGCCAGCTCACCACGGGGGGAGGATCAGCCCCAGCATTTT.